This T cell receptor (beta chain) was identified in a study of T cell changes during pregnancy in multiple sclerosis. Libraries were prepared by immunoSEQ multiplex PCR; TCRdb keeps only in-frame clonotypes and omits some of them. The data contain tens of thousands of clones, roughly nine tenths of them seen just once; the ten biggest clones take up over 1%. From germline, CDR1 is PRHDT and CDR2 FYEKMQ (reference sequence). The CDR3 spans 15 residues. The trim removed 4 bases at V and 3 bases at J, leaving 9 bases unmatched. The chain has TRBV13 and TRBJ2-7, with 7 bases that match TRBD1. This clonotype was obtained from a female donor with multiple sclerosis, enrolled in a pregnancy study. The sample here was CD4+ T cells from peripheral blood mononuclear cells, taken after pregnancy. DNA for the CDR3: TGTGCCAGCAGCTCTAAACGGACAGGACTCTACGAGCAGTACTTC. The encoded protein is CASSSKRTGLYEQYF.